This T cell receptor beta chain is from a study of shared clonotypes between healthy human individuals. Donors had no recently reported acute infections or vaccinations and were HIV-negative. Trimming left V 7 bases short and J 1 base short, with 15 bases between. Germline values: CDR1 SGHDT, CDR2 YYEEEE. This CDR3 has 15 amino acids. Profiling relied on immunoSEQ multiplex PCR, and the TCRdb table lists in-frame clones only, not all of them. The profile shows under 1,900,000 clones, 97% to 99% of them singletons. This rearrangement joins TRBV5-6 to TRBJ1-3; D not resolved. The sequence derives from a man aged 25 to 45 in good health. The sequencing sample was made of naive CD4+ T cells sorted from blood. Documented subset: CD45RA+ positively selected. The CDR3 here is CASPAYVDSGNTIYF. CDR3 coding DNA: TGTGCCAGCCCAGCTTATGTCGATTCTGGAAACACCATATATTTT.